A selection of T cell receptor beta chains follows, all from one sample in a study of blood T cell repertoires in COVID-19. The repertoire was sequenced with immunoSEQ multiplex PCR; TCRdb's copy has only in-frame clones and lacks some. The sample contains over 250,000 clones, about nine tenths of which appear only once. The sample taken for sequencing was peripheral blood. These receptors all come from a woman in her thirties or forties who had recovered from COVID-19. Both conserved end residues are part of each CDR3. D genes are given only for firm matches. Rows give clone size only sometimes, using once, few, many, or a class for an expanded clone.

>TRBD1|TRBV11-2|once|TRBJ2-3
CASSMDRGANTDTQYF
>TRBD1|TRBV29-1|NA|TRBJ2-5
CSVLKGANKETQYF
>NA|TRBV19|NA|TRBJ1-1
CASTSIERSNTEAFF
>NA|TRBV20-1|NA|TRBJ1-2
CSASRLTGIPGYTF
>TRBD1|TRBV27|NA|TRBJ2-7
CASSRRDRDSYEQYF
>NA|TRBV6-5|NA|TRBJ1-2
CASSYTPSGGHNGYTF
>TRBD2|TRBV5-1|NA|TRBJ2-5
CASSPGLALQETQYF
>NA|TRBV2|NA|TRBJ2-6
CASKDSSGANVLTF
>TRBD1|TRBV3-1/TRBV3-2|once|TRBJ2-7
CASSRRGRAEQYF
>TRBD1|TRBV5-1|once|TRBJ2-2
CASSAQGQGTGELFF
>NA|TRBV15|NA|TRBJ2-3
CATSRDSDREDTQYF
>NA|TRBV7-9|once|TRBJ1-2
CASSRDSYGYTF
>TRBD1|TRBV11-2|NA|TRBJ1-1
CASTSGTGGPTEAFF
>NA|TRBV7-6|NA|TRBJ2-5
CASSLGPNGETQYF
>NA|TRBV30|NA|TRBJ1-6
CAWSVGRGYSPLHF
>TRBD1|TRBV28|NA|TRBJ2-4
CASSLSGTGIRDIQYF
>NA|TRBV2|NA|TRBJ2-5
CASSEEVVGAGQETQYF
>NA|TRBV28|NA|TRBJ1-1
CASSYPQQGNTEAFF
>TRBD2|TRBV7-8|NA|TRBJ2-1
CASSFWTSGGGEQFF
>NA|TRBV5-1|many|TRBJ1-4
CASSLGVANEKLFF
>TRBD1|TRBV24-1|NA|TRBJ1-2
CATSDPDRAGYTF
>TRBD1|TRBV6-4|NA|TRBJ2-6
CASSARTGPPTVLTF
>TRBD1|TRBV19|NA|TRBJ1-3
CASSSDRASGNTIYF
>NA|TRBV30|NA|TRBJ1-2
CAWSIAANYGYTF
>TRBD1|TRBV27|NA|TRBJ1-2
CASSDRGTGGYTF
>TRBD1|TRBV12-3/TRBV12-4|NA|TRBJ1-1
CASTPGTGSAAFF
>NA|TRBV29-1|NA|TRBJ1-2
CSAWTILYGYTF
>NA|TRBV2|NA|TRBJ1-4
CASSYLLGEKLFF
>NA|TRBV18|NA|TRBJ2-5
CASSRSTPGGGETQYF
>TRBD1|TRBV4-1|NA|TRBJ2-7
CASSHPQGQGHEQYF
>TRBD1|TRBV12-3/TRBV12-4|NA|TRBJ1-2
CASSFGQGSGYTF
>TRBD1|TRBV5-1|NA|TRBJ1-2
CASSLEGARGPFGYTF
>TRBD1|TRBV7-9|NA|TRBJ1-1
CASSPSGGRSFF
>NA|TRBV5-6|NA|TRBJ1-1
CASSFGTSNTEAFF
>TRBD2|TRBV2|NA|TRBJ2-7
CASSLAGLTYEQYF
>TRBD1|TRBV19|NA|TRBJ1-5
CASSIRGRGNQPQHF
>NA|TRBV3-1/TRBV3-2|few|TRBJ1-1
CASSQVIAGEAFF
>NA|TRBV6-6|NA|TRBJ1-1
CASSPQGGGNTEAFF
>NA|TRBV2|NA|TRBJ1-2
CASSEGLNYGYTF
>TRBD1|TRBV19|NA|TRBJ1-3
CATRRGQGYSGNTIYF
>NA|TRBV29-1|NA|TRBJ1-4
CSVEGARHGYEKLFF
>NA|TRBV5-5|NA|TRBJ1-5
CASSSYRGDGEPQHF
>NA|TRBV4-1|NA|TRBJ1-3
CASSQLRGRGGVNTIYF
>TRBD1|TRBV19|NA|TRBJ2-2
CASSKTPRTGLTGELFF
>NA|TRBV5-6|NA|TRBJ1-2
CASSFPGWDYGYTF
>NA|TRBV5-1|few|TRBJ1-1
CASSPRPRDWENTEAFF
>TRBD1|TRBV14|NA|TRBJ1-5
CASSQDRHRGYSNQPQHF
>NA|TRBV29-1|NA|TRBJ2-7
CSVGEPGPYEQYF
>NA|TRBV27|NA|TRBJ1-2
CASSSDGGAGYTF
>NA|TRBV5-1|NA|TRBJ1-1
CASSRSGGMNTEAFF
>TRBD1|TRBV5-1|NA|TRBJ1-3
CASSLAGQGAAGNTIYF
>TRBD2|TRBV11-3|NA|TRBJ2-5
CASSPGLAGEETQYF
>TRBD1|TRBV13|NA|TRBJ2-7
CASSLGRGQGGYEQYF
>NA|TRBV7-7|NA|TRBJ2-1
CASSTNRRGEQFF
>NA|TRBV6-5|NA|TRBJ1-4
CASGLPGTNEKLFF
>NA|TRBV19|NA|TRBJ2-2
CASKDFLYPSNTGELFF
>TRBD1|TRBV4-1|NA|TRBJ1-3
CASSQRTGDGNTIYF
>NA|TRBV2|NA|TRBJ2-2
CASSRRNRELFF
>NA|TRBV2|once|TRBJ2-3
CASSAPSRRAQYF